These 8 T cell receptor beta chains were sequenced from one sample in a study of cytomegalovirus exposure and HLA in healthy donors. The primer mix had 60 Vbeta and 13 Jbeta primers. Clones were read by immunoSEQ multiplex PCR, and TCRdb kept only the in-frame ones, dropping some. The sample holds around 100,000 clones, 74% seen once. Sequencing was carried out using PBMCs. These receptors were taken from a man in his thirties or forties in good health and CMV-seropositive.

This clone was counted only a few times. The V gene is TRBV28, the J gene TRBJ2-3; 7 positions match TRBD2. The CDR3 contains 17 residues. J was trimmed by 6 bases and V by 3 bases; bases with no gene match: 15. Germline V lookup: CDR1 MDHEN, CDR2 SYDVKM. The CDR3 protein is CASSFPPSPGGGDTQYF. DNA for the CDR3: TGTGCCAGCAGTTTTCCCCCTAGCCCGGGGGGAGGGGATACGCAGTATTTT.

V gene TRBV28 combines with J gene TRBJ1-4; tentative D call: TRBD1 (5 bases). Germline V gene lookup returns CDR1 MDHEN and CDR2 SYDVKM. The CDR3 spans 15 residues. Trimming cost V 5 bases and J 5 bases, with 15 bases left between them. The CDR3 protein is CASSRGGGFNEKLFF. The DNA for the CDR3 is TGTGCCAGCAGTAGGGGTGGGGGGTTCAATGAAAAACTGTTTTTT.

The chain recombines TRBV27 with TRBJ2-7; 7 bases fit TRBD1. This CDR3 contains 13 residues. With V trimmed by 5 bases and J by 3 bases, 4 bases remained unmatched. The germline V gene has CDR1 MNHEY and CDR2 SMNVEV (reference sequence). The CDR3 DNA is TGTGCCAGCAGTCCCCGACAGGGCTACGAGCAGTACTTC. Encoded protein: CASSPRQGYEQYF.

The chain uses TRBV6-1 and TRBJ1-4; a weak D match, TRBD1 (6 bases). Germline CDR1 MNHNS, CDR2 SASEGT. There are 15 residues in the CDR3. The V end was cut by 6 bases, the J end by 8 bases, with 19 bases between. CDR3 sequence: CASSPVGGASEKLFF. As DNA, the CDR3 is TGTGCCAGCAGCCCGGTGGGGGGGGCCTCGGAAAAACTGTTTTTT.

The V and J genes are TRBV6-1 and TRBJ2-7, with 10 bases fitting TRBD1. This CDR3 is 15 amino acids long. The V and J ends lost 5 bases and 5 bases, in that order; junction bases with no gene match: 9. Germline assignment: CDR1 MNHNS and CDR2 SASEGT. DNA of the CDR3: TGTGCCAGCAGTTCTCGACAGGGGGCAACCCACGAGCAGTACTTC. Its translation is CASSSRQGATHEQYF.

Here the CDR3 DNA reads TGTGCCAGCAGCACGGGACAGAGCTACAATGAGCAGTTCTTC. Translating it yields CASSTGQSYNEQFF. This rearrangement joins TRBV7-9 to TRBJ2-1; 7 bases match TRBD1. Germline-derived CDR1 and CDR2 are SEHNR and FQNEAQ (reference sequence). V trimming: 5 bases; J trimming: 3 bases; junction bases outside the gene matches: 4. The CDR3 runs to 14 residues.

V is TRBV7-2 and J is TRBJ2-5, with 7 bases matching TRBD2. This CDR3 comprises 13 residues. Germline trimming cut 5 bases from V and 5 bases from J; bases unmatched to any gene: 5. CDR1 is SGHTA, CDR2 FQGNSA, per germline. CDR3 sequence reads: CASSLWREETQYF. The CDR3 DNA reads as TGTGCCAGCAGCCTATGGCGGGAGGAGACCCAGTACTTC.

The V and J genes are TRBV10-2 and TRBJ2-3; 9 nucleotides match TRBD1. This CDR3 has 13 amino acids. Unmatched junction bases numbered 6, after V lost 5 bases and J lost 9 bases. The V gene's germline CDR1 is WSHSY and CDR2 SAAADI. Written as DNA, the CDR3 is TGCGCCAGCAGTATGGGGACAGGGAAGACGCAGTATTTT. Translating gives CASSMGTGKTQYF.